The 9 T cell receptor beta chains presented below share a single source sample, sequenced in a study of identifying expanded T cells in peripheral blood. Profiled with immunoSEQ multiplex PCR; TCRdb holds only in-frame clones, not every one. The repertoire holds 100,000 or so clones, roughly 85% seen once, with 17% in the top ten. The material sequenced was blood. These receptors all come from a person aged 18 to 75 in good health.

This chain's CDR3 is CASSRPQRTETQYF. The CDR3, as DNA: TGTGCCAGCAGCCGCCCCCAACGGACGGAGACCCAGTACTTC. The rearrangement links TRBV7-8 to TRBJ2-5; no definite D call. The germline V gene encodes CDR1 SGHVS and CDR2 FQNEAQ. V lost 5 bases, J lost 5 bases, and 15 bases lay in between. The CDR3 runs 14 residues.

V usage is TRBV27 and J usage is TRBJ1-2, with D maybe TRBD1 (5 bases). Trimming removed 8 bases at V and 2 bases at J, with 18 bases between. Germline CDR1 MNHEY, CDR2 SMNVEV (reference sequence). The CDR3 has 15 amino acids. CDR3 amino acids: CASRPEHRGNYGYTF. CDR3 nucleotide sequence: TGTGCCAGCCGTCCAGAACACCGGGGGAACTATGGCTACACCTTC.

There are many counts of this clone. The V gene is TRBV4-1, the J gene TRBJ1-4; 11 bases line up with TRBD1. This CDR3 spans 16 amino acids. Germline lookup yields CDR1 MGHRA and CDR2 YSYEKL. Germline trimming cut 4 bases from V and 4 bases from J; bases unmatched to any gene: 5. For the CDR3, the DNA is TGCGCCAGCAGCCCGGGACAGGGGGTCGGTAATGAAAAACTGTTTTTT. It encodes CASSPGQGVGNEKLFF.

This chain uses TRBV2 with TRBJ2-7; 12 bases map to TRBD1. The junction had 5 bases not matched to a gene; V was cut back by 7 bases and J by 1 base. Germline V CDR1 and CDR2: SNHLY, FYNNEI. This CDR3 has 15 amino acids. CDR3 coding DNA: TGTGCCAGCATAGTGGGACAGGGGGCATCCTACGAGCAGTACTTC. It translates to CASIVGQGASYEQYF.

The V call is TRBV6-5, the J call TRBJ1-3; D uncertain. The germline gives CDR1 MNHEY, CDR2 SVGAGI. The CDR3 has 15 residues. V was trimmed by 7 bases and J by 4 bases, leaving 17 bases between them. CDR3 amino acids: CASTLRALSGNTIYF. DNA for the CDR3: TGTGCCAGCACCCTTAGGGCACTTTCCGGAAACACCATATATTTT.

This clone was detected once. This sequence joins TRBV4-3 and TRBJ1-3, with D uncertain. The CDR3 runs to 16 residues. V was trimmed by 1 base and J by 4 bases, leaving 14 bases between them. CDR1 and CDR2 (germline): LGHNA, YSLEER. The CDR3 DNA reads as TGCGCCAGCAGCCAAGTTGACGGGCGAAAAGGAAACACCATATATTTT. Translated, it gives CASSQVDGRKGNTIYF.

This chain uses TRBV6-5 with TRBJ2-5; TRBD2 matches at 9 bases. CDR1 and CDR2 (germline): MNHEY, SVGAGI. CDR3 length: 16 residues. V lost 2 bases, J lost 5 bases, and 9 bases stayed unmatched. The CDR3 nucleotides read TGTGCCAGCAGTTACCACCAGTCCGGGACTAGCGAGACCCAGTACTTC. Its translation: CASSYHQSGTSETQYF.

This clone showed up just once. V usage is TRBV2 and J usage is TRBJ2-7; D unresolved. V was pared by 5 bases and J by 3 bases, with 20 bases between. This CDR3 comprises 16 residues. Looked up from germline, CDR1 is SNHLY and CDR2 is FYNNEI. CDR3 in DNA: TGTGCCAGCAGTCTTTCGACCCGCCCTCCCCTCTACGAGCAGTACTTC. Encoded protein: CASSLSTRPPLYEQYF. The whole variable domain, remainder taken from reference TRBV2 and TRBJ2-7, is EPEVTQTPSHQVTQMGQEVILRCVPISNHLYFYWYRQILGQKVEFLVSFYNNEISEKSEIFDDQFSVERPDGSNFTLKIRSTKLEDSAMYFCASSLSTRPPLYEQYFGPGTRLTVT.

By share, this clone counts as medium-sized. This rearrangement joins TRBV4-3 to TRBJ2-7; no firm D call. V was trimmed by 0 bases and J by 4 bases, leaving 13 bases between them. The CDR3 totals 15 residues. The germline gives CDR1 LGHNA, CDR2 YSLEER. In nucleotides, the CDR3 is TGCGCCAGCAGCCAAGATCTGGAAGGGTGGTACGAGCAGTACTTC. Its protein is CASSQDLEGWYEQYF.